The 19 T cell receptor beta chains in this list originate from one sample, sequenced in a study of tumor and adjacent non-tumor tissue in lung cancer (dated by TCRdb to the late 2010s). RNA was isolated from bulk, unsorted tissue, and RNA quality was assessed with a NanoDrop ND-1000 and an Agilent 2100. The library relied on multiplex PCR. Sequencer: Illumina HiSeq 2500. TCRbeta libraries were built by three rounds of nested PCR using primers (Table S4), following protocols modified from ARM-PCR. TCRdb reprocessed the public reads (quality trimming at Q25 with fastp, clone calling with MiXCR) and kept in-frame beta chains. Identical CDR3 proteins give one entry, which carries the most common genes and DNA. This sample holds about 75,000 distinct CDR3 sequences; 60% to 85% were observed only once. Jointly, the top ten make up approximately 12% of the sample. Sequences were obtained from lung tumor tissue. These receptors were taken from a woman in her 50s with non-small cell lung cancer.

In the case of this clonotype: The junction shows a germline mismatch at one end, possibly a read error. The CDR3 DNA is TGTGCCAGCAGCACTCAACAAGGTTTTGAAAAACTGTTATTT. Encoded protein: CASSTQQGFEKLLF. The V gene is TRBV12-3 or TRBV12-4, the J gene TRBJ1-4, with no clear D. The CDR3 spans 14 residues.

With respect to this clonotype: One end of the junction fails to match germline, which may point to a read error. This chain uses TRBV6-1 with TRBJ2-5; TRBD2 aligns across 13 bases. This CDR3 has 15 amino acids. The germline V gene encodes CDR1 MNHNS and CDR2 SASEGT. CDR3 sequence reads: CPSSGLAGDQEAQYF. Written as DNA, the CDR3 is TGTCCCAGCAGTGGACTAGCGGGAGACCAAGAGGCCCAGTACTTC.

This clonotype has a single count. The gene calls are TRBV12-3 or TRBV12-4 and TRBJ2-7; D gene uncertain. This CDR3 is 13 amino acids long. V was trimmed by 9 bases and J by 3 bases, leaving 15 bases between them. DNA of the CDR3: TGTGCCAGTCTCCCGGGTGTGGGCTACGAGCAGTACTTC. Its translation is CASLPGVGYEQYF.

A note on this clonotype: A read error may account for a junction end that differs from germline. The V gene is TRBV28, the J gene TRBJ2-7; TRBD2 matches 7 bases. Germline V gene data show CDR1 as MDHEN and CDR2 as SYDVKM. The CDR3 is 15 amino acids. Here the CDR3 DNA reads TGTGCCCGCAGTTTCCCGAGGGAGCCGGGAGGCGAGCAGTACTTC. Residues: CARSFPREPGGEQYF.

Worth noting for this clonotype: Mismatch with germline at one junction end may stem from a read error. The CDR3 here is CSARDPRLAIYNEQIF. CDR3 sequence (DNA): TGCAGTGCTAGAGATCCGCGACTAGCGATTTACAATGAGCAGATCTTC. This chain links TRBV20-1 with TRBJ2-1; TRBD2 aligns across 8 bases. The CDR3 has 16 residues. Germline V gene sequence: CDR1 DFQATT, CDR2 SNEGSKA (reference sequence).

V and J are TRBV29-1 and TRBJ2-1; no clear D. Germline V gives CDR1 SQVTM, CDR2 ANQGSEA. The CDR3 is 12 residues long. The CDR3, as DNA: TGCGGTGCCCTACTTCCTTACAATGAGCAGTTCTTC. Its protein is CGALLPYNEQFF.

This clonotype is termed medium-sized (0.01 to 0.1%). The V and J genes are TRBV11-2 and TRBJ2-3, with unresolved D. CDR3 size: 14 residues. Germline V gene data show CDR1 as SGHAT and CDR2 as FQNNGV. Trimming pared 1 base from V and 8 bases from J, leaving 13 bases between. The CDR3 here is CASSLGSRVVTQYF. Written as DNA, the CDR3 is TGTGCCAGCAGCTTAGGCTCGAGAGTAGTTACGCAGTATTTT.

About this clonotype itself: An end of the junction does not agree with germline; a read error may underlie this. The chain links TRBV6-1 to TRBJ2-2; 7 nucleotides match TRBD1. The CDR3 spans 19 residues. Germline-derived CDR1 and CDR2 are MNHNS and SASEGT. For the CDR3, the DNA is TGTGCCAGCAGCGAGACAGGGCTTCGGAAGAACTTGAACAACGGGGAGCTGTTTTTT. It translates to CASSETGLRKNLNNGELFF.

In the case of this clonotype: At one end the junction does not follow the germline gene, possibly because of a read error. This chain joins TRBV10-3 and TRBJ1-2, with 11 bases lining up with TRBD1. The CDR3 consists of 17 residues. The germline CDR1 and CDR2 sequences are ENHRY and SYGVKD. This CDR3 reads CAISDRGAGTGGDGYTF. DNA for the CDR3: TGTGCCATCAGTGACCGGGGGGCCGGGACAGGGGGTGATGGTTACACCTTC.

Comments on this clonotype: A read error may account for a junction end that differs from germline. The chain joins TRBV5-4 to TRBJ2-7; the D gene is possibly TRBD1 (6 bases). The CDR3 has 12 residues. Germline V gives CDR1 SGHNT, CDR2 YYREEE (reference sequence). CDR3 in amino acids: CARDSYDYEQNF. As DNA, the CDR3 is TGTGCCAGGGACAGCTACGACTACGAGCAGAACTTC.

Note on this clonotype: It is likely a read error, because the conserved phenylalanine at the end of the CDR3 is missing. The chain is built from TRBV6-6 and TRBJ1-4; D call uncertain. The CDR3 has 14 amino acids. Per the germline V gene, CDR1 is MNHNY and CDR2 is SVGAGI (reference sequence). The CDR3 coding sequence is TGTGCCTGCAGTTCGACCTTAACTAATGAAAAACTGTTTTAT. This codes for CACSSTLTNEKLFY.

As concerns this clonotype: At one end the junction does not follow the germline gene, possibly because of a read error. The chain links TRBV4-2 to TRBJ2-3, with 8 bases fitting TRBD2. This CDR3 is 17 amino acids long. CDR1 LGHNA and CDR2 YNFKEQ come from the germline V gene. As DNA, the CDR3 is TGTGCCAGCAGCCATCACGCCGGGACTAGATACACAGATACGCAATATTTT. As protein: CASSHHAGTRYTDTQYF.

A single count supports this clonotype. V usage is TRBV11-2 and J usage is TRBJ2-2; weak D call: TRBD2 (6 bases). CDR3 length: 14 amino acids. Germline V gene data show CDR1 as SGHAT and CDR2 as FQNNGV. Here the CDR3 reads CTSSLGRETGELFF. CDR3 DNA: TGTACTAGCAGTCTTGGTAGGGAGACCGGGGAGCTGTTTTTT.

For this clonotype: One base away lies a much larger clone, so this may be a sequencing read error. This chain links TRBV5-1 with TRBJ2-3, with D possibly TRBD2 on 5 matching bases. Germline V gives CDR1 SGHRS, CDR2 YFSETQ. Trimming removed 1 base from V and 6 bases from J, with 12 bases in between. The CDR3 has 14 amino acids. The DNA for the CDR3 is TGCGCCAGCAGCTTGAGTCCGGGGATGGATACGCAGTATTTT. Its protein product is CASSLSPGMDTQYF.

Notes on this clonotype: The junction does not match germline at one end; this may be a read error. The chain uses TRBV6-1 and TRBJ2-7; tentative D call: TRBD2 (7 bases). The V gene's germline CDR1 is MNHNS and CDR2 SASEGT. The CDR3 is made up of 16 amino acids. This CDR3 reads CASSDDGRGGSYELYF. DNA of the CDR3: TGTGCCAGCAGTGATGATGGGAGGGGGGGGTCCTACGAGCTGTATTTC.

The chain employs TRBV5-1 and TRBJ2-7; 8 bases are a match to TRBD1. V lost 4 bases, J lost 3 bases, and 12 bases stayed unmatched. CDR3 length: 16 amino acids. Looked up from germline, CDR1 is SGHRS and CDR2 is YFSETQ. The CDR3 DNA sequence: TGCGCCAGCAGCGCAGATGTCGGAACAGGGGGCTACGAGCAGTACTTC. The encoded protein is CASSADVGTGGYEQYF.

Details on this clonotype: This may be a read error, as it is one base from a much larger clone. CDR3 loop: CSANSGSSYNEQSF. CDR3 bases: TGCAGTGCTAATAGCGGGAGTAGCTACAATGAGCAGTCCTTC. The chain carries TRBV20-1 and TRBJ2-1; 9 positions match TRBD2. CDR3 length: 14 residues. Germline V gene data show CDR1 as DFQATT and CDR2 as SNEGSKA (reference sequence).

This chain links TRBV6-1 with TRBJ2-7; tentatively, D is TRBD1 (6 bases). With 9 bases removed from V and 5 bases from J, the gap between germline ends came to 26 bases. Germline-derived CDR1 and CDR2 are MNHNS and SASEGT. The length of the CDR3 is 16 residues. CDR3 sequence: CASKVLLCTGSNEQYF. The DNA for the CDR3 is TGTGCCAGTAAGGTTTTGTTGTGTACAGGGAGTAACGAGCAGTACTTC.

As for this clonotype: The junction and the germline gene differ at one end; a read error may be behind it. The chain links TRBV4-1 to TRBJ2-5, with D maybe TRBD1 (5 bases). Germline CDR1 MGHRA, CDR2 YSYEKL. CDR3 length equals 14 residues. This chain's CDR3 is CASNQDDRKETQYF. CDR3 bases: TGCGCCAGCAACCAAGACGACAGAAAAGAGACCCAATACTTC.